This T cell receptor (beta chain) was retrieved from a study of T cell responses to AZD1222 COVID-19 vaccine (dated by TCRdb to the early 2020s). Describing the broader study: AZD1222 recipients whose second dose came at about 4 weeks and those whose second dose came at about 12 weeks were combined into one group, since spike-specific TCR depth and breadth did not differ between the two schedules. TCR sequencing covered approximately 230 trial participants: 207 given two doses of AZD1222 and about 26 given two doses of MenACWY control vaccine. Trial participants were enrolled into age subgroups of 18-55, 56-69 and 70-plus years, which contained approximately 150, 30 and 60 TCR-sequenced participants, respectively. Study-level results and caveats: In the small 56-69-year group, the increase in depth fell short of significance, most likely because of low power. The vaccine-associated CD4 TCRs covered the entire spike protein, and the dominant responses fell in regions 160-218 and 743-854. Conclusions about previously exposed vaccinees are limited because only six or seven AZD1222 recipients were SARS-CoV-2 seropositive at baseline. Because no day 14 peak-response samples were available, repertoires were characterized only after the peak T cell response. Participants were mostly white British and included more females than males, and it was suggested by the authors that clonal diversity may have been underestimated. Nearly half of unique spike-specific TCRs reportedly recognized epitopes outside regions mutated in the B.1.351 and B.1.1.7 variants. Spike-specific TCR breadth and depth rose significantly after two AZD1222 doses compared with day 0 and with MenACWY recipients.

Comments on this clone: It lacks a known antigen. No clone much larger than this one lies a single base away; base qualities are absent.

The CDR3 regions of human TCRbeta chains were analyzed by immunosequencing. The original pipeline was this. Repertoire TCRs were checked for matches against a reference library of SARS-CoV-2-specific TCRs that had been generated using the MIRA antigen-specificity platform. Breadth was defined as the fraction of unique TCRs that were SARS-CoV-2-associated. Depth was defined as the fraction of total T cells that were SARS-CoV-2-associated. Each spike-specific TCR was assigned to its reactive spike region and to a CD4 or CD8 class using the MIRA data. Log10-transformed breadth and depth values were compared by one-way ANOVA with Sidak's multiple comparisons tests. As stored in TCRdb, this immuneACCESS dataset retains in-frame rearrangements with V and J assigned. A fraction of the clones does not appear; measured against another copy, unresolved V genes explain less than half of the discrepancy, and the remainder lacks a known reason. D and trimming were read from the DNA, whereas the V and J calls and clone size are those reported in that table. The sample table lists over 150,000 clones, around 87% of them with a count of one. The ten top clones hold 6.5% to 7% of the sample.

CDR1 MDHEN and CDR2 SYDVKM were looked up in the germline V gene. Including the terminal cysteine and phenylalanine, the CDR3 comprises 12 residues. Left in the record is the CDR3 DNA by itself, 36 bases read in frame from the first base. V loses 10 bases, J loses 4 bases, and the germline ends lie 11 bases apart. The time point label on this specimen signifies: baseline before first vaccination. Vaccinee samples came from UK trials COV001 and COV002, including a single-blind randomized controlled phase 2/3 trial of AZD1222 (ChAdOx1 nCoV-19) in healthy adults. For TCRbeta chain sequencing, PBMC samples from trial participants were taken at day 0 and at day 28 after the second dose.

The source material was peripheral blood, sampled on day 0 of AZD1222 vaccination. The receptor's source is an adult in good health. This sequence uses TRBV28 and TRBJ1-5; the D gene identity is not certain. The DNA reads TGTGCCATCTCGGAAGGGAATCAGCCCCAGCATTTT. The translation is CAISEGNQPQHF.